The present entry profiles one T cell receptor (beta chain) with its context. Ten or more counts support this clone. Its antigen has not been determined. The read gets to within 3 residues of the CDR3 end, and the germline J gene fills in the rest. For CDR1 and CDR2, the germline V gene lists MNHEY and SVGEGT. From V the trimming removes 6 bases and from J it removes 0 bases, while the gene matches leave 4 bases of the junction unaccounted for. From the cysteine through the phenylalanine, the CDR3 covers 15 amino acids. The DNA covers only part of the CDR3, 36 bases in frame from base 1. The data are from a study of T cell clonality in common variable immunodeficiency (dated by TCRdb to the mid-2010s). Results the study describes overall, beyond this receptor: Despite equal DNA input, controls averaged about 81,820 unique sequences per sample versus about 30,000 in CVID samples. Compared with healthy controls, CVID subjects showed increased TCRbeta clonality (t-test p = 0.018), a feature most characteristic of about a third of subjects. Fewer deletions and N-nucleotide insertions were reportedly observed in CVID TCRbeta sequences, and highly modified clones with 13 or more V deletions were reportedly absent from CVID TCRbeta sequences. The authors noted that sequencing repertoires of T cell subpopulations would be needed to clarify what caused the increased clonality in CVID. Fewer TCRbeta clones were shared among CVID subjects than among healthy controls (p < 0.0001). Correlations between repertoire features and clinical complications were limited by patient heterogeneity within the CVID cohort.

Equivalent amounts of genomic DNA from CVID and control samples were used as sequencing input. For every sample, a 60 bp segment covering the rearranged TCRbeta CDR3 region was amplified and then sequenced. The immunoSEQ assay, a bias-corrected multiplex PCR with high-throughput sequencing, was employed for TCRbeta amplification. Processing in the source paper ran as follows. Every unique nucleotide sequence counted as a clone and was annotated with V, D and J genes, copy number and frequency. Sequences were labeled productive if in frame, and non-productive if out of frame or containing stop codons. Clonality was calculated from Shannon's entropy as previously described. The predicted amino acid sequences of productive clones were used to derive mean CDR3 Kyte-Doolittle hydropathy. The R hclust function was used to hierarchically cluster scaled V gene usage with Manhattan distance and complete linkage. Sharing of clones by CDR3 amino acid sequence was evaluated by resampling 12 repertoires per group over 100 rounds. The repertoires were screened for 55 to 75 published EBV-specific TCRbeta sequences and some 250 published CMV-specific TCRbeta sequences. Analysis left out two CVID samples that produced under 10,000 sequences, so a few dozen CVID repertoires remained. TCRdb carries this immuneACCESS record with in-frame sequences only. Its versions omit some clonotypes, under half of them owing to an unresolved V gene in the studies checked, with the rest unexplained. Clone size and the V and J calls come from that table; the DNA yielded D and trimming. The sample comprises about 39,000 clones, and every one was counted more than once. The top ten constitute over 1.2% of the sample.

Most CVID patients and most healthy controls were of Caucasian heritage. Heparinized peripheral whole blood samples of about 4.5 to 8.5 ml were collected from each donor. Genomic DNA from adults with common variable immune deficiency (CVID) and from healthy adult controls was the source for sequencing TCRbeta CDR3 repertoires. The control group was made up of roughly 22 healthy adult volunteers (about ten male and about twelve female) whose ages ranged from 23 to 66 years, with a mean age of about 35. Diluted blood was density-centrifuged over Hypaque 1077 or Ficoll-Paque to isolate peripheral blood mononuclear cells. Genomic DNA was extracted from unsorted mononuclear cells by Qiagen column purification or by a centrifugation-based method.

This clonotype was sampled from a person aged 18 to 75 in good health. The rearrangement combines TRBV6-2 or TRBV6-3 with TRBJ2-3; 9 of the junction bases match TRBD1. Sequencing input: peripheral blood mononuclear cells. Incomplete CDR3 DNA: TGTGCCAGCAGCACAGGGGGCCGGAGCACAGATACG. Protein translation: CASSTGGRSTDT. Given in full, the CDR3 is CASSTGGRSTDTQYF.